These 16 T cell receptor beta chains were sequenced from one sample in a study of T cells in tuberculosis. Thawed, overnight-rested PBMC were stained with GMM-loaded CD1B tetramer, viability dye and anti-CD3, then sorted. The lipid loaded on the CD1B tetramers was C32 glucose monomycolate from Rhodococcus equi. Profiling relied on immunoSEQ multiplex PCR, and the TCRdb table lists in-frame clones only, not all of them. The data show 88,000 or so clones, roughly 93% seen once. Material: CD1b-GMM tetramer-negative cells sorted from PBMCs. Receptor source: an adult woman with latent tuberculosis.

The genes are TRBV27 and TRBJ2-2; 13 bases map to TRBD2. The germline CDR1 and CDR2 sequences are MNHEY and SMNVEV (reference sequence). The junction had 7 bases not matched to a gene; V was cut back by 2 bases and J by 7 bases. The CDR3 is 17 residues long. CDR3 loop: CASSLGLAGARGGELFF. For the CDR3, the DNA is TGTGCCAGCAGTTTAGGACTAGCGGGGGCCCGAGGCGGGGAGCTGTTTTTT.

The V and J genes are TRBV27 and TRBJ2-1, with TRBD2 identical over 11 bases. Trimming cost V 6 bases and J 2 bases; bases outside gene matches: 3. Germline assignment: CDR1 MNHEY and CDR2 SMNVEV (reference sequence). The CDR3 extends over 15 amino acids. CDR3 region: CASRYSGGAYNEQFF. The CDR3 DNA sequence: TGTGCCAGCAGATATAGCGGGGGGGCCTACAATGAGCAGTTCTTC.

The rearrangement links TRBV20-1 to TRBJ1-4; possibly TRBD1 for D (5 bases). Germline assignment: CDR1 DFQATT and CDR2 SNEGSKA (reference sequence). V lost 3 bases to trimming and J lost 8 bases, with 7 bases between them. The CDR3 is made up of 11 amino acids. Here the CDR3 reads CSASPGEKLFF. The CDR3 DNA reads as TGCAGTGCTAGCCCAGGGGAAAAACTGTTTTTT.

This rearrangement joins TRBV6-6 to TRBJ1-3; 7 bases are a match to TRBD1. The CDR3 has 15 residues. Per germline, CDR1 MNHNY and CDR2 SVGAGI (reference sequence). After removal of 5 bases from V and 2 bases from J, the junction contained 6 bases not matched to a gene. The CDR3 loop reads CASSPRGRPGNTIYF. CDR3 nucleotides: TGTGCCAGCAGTCCGAGGGGGCGCCCTGGAAACACCATATATTTT.

V usage is TRBV5-1 and J usage is TRBJ1-1; TRBD1 aligns across 11 bases. The trim removed 3 bases at V and 1 base at J, leaving 2 bases unmatched. In germline, CDR1 is SGHRS, CDR2 YFSETQ. There are 15 residues in the CDR3. The CDR3 is CASSWTGGRNTEAFF. Written as DNA, the CDR3 is TGCGCCAGCAGCTGGACAGGGGGCCGGAACACTGAAGCTTTCTTT.

The gene calls are TRBV7-9 and TRBJ1-2; 7 bases agree with TRBD1. Per germline, CDR1 SEHNR and CDR2 FQNEAQ (reference sequence). This CDR3 contains 18 residues. The junction had 18 bases not matched to a gene; V was cut back by 5 bases and J by 3 bases. The CDR3 is CASSPLPGTVKSYYGYTF. DNA of the CDR3: TGTGCCAGCAGCCCGCTACCCGGGACAGTCAAGTCCTACTATGGCTACACCTTC.

V gene TRBV6-1 combines with J gene TRBJ1-2, with TRBD1 identical over 8 bases. J was trimmed by 1 base and V by 9 bases; bases with no gene match: 1. Germline V gene sequence: CDR1 MNHNS, CDR2 SASEGT. There are 12 residues in the CDR3. The CDR3 loop is CASGQGNYGYTF. DNA for the CDR3: TGTGCCAGTGGACAGGGTAACTATGGCTACACCTTC.

This sequence joins TRBV5-1 and TRBJ2-7, with 10 bases aligning to TRBD1. Germline-derived CDR1 and CDR2 are SGHRS and YFSETQ. CDR3 length equals 15 residues. Losses at the gene ends were 2 bases for V and 7 bases for J; bases not matched to a gene: 9. The CDR3 DNA is TGCGCCAGCAGCTTTCCCGGGACAGGGGTCGAGGAGCAGTACTTC. It specifies CASSFPGTGVEEQYF. Drawing the rest from reference TRBV5-1 and TRBJ2-7, the complete variable domain is KAGVTQTPRYLIKTRGQQVTLSCSPISGHRSVSWYQQTPGQGLQFLFEYFSETQRNKGNFPGRFSGRQFSNSRSEMNVSTLELGDSALYLCASSFPGTGVEEQYFGPGTRLTVT.

The chain has TRBV7-9 and TRBJ2-1, with D unresolved. Deletions cut 7 bases from V and 4 bases from J, with 8 bases between. This CDR3 has 12 residues. Germline CDR1 reads SEHNR; CDR2 reads FQNEAQ (reference sequence). The CDR3 region is CASTSQYNEQFF. For the CDR3, the DNA is TGTGCCAGCACGTCTCAGTACAATGAGCAGTTCTTC.

The V call is TRBV4-2, the J call TRBJ2-5, with 8 bases matching TRBD1. TRBJ2-7 matches the DNA end more closely, so the J call is doubtful. Germline CDR1 and CDR2: LGHNA and YNFKEQ. CDR3 length: 16 amino acids. This chain's CDR3 is CASSQVGQVSSYEQYF. CDR3 bases: TGTGCCAGCAGCCAGGTGGGACAGGTCAGCTCCTACGAGCAGTACTTC.

This clone is a singleton in its sample. The rearrangement links TRBV6-5 to TRBJ2-7; TRBD1 matches at 10 bases. Germline V gene sequence: CDR1 MNHEY, CDR2 SVGAGI. The trim removed 2 bases at V and 6 bases at J, leaving 4 bases unmatched. The CDR3 runs to 14 residues. The CDR3 DNA follows: TGTGCCAGCAGTTACGAGACAGGGGGCCGCGAGCAGTACTTC. Its protein product is CASSYETGGREQYF.

The V call is TRBV5-4, the J call TRBJ2-3, with 10 bases identical to TRBD2. With V trimmed by 0 bases and J by 1 base, 2 bases remained unmatched. Germline CDR1 reads SGHNT; CDR2 reads YYREEE (reference sequence). There are 16 residues in the CDR3. In DNA form, the CDR3 reads TGTGCCAGCAGCTTGGCAGCGGGGGGGGGCACAGATACGCAGTATTTT. Protein sequence: CASSLAAGGGTDTQYF. Using reference TRBV5-4 and TRBJ2-3 for the parts outside the CDR3, the full variable domain is ETGVTQSPTHLIKTRGQQVTLRCSSQSGHNTVSWYQQALGQGPQFIFQYYREEENGRGNFPPRFSGLQFPNYSSELNVNALELDDSALYLCASSLAAGGGTDTQYFGPGTRLTVL.

The DNA of the CDR3 is TGTGCCAGCAGCCCCGGACAGGGCAAGAGCGAGCAGTACTTC. Amino acid sequence: CASSPGQGKSEQYF. This sequence joins TRBV6-6 and TRBJ2-5, with 8 bases that match TRBD1. The tail of the sequence fits TRBJ2-7 better, so the J call may be wrong. In germline, CDR1 is MNHNY, CDR2 SVGAGI (reference sequence). This CDR3 is 14 amino acids long.

The chain joins TRBV7-2 to TRBJ2-7; 7 bases are a match to TRBD1. Trimming cost V 5 bases and J 3 bases; bases outside gene matches: 10. Germline values: CDR1 SGHTA, CDR2 FQGNSA. The CDR3 spans 15 residues. The CDR3 DNA reads TGTGCCAGCAGCATCTCCCCGGGACAGAACTACGAGCAGTACTTC. Protein product: CASSISPGQNYEQYF.

The chain links TRBV2 to TRBJ2-7; maybe TRBD1 (6 bases). This CDR3 is built from 16 residues. CDR1 SNHLY and CDR2 FYNNEI come from the germline V gene. Deletions cut 6 bases from V and 3 bases from J, with 21 bases between. CDR3 amino acids: CASSDPPGTQGYEQYF. DNA for the CDR3: TGTGCCAGCAGCGACCCACCCGGGACACAAGGCTACGAGCAGTACTTC.

This chain links TRBV5-6 with TRBJ2-2, with a weak D call TRBD1 (5 bases). The V end lost 5 bases, the J end lost 7 bases, and 15 bases lay between the germline ends. CDR3 length: 14 amino acids. The germline CDR1 and CDR2 sequences are SGHDT and YYEEEE. The CDR3: CASSPGLQDGELFF. In DNA form, the CDR3 reads TGTGCCAGCAGTCCAGGGTTGCAGGACGGGGAGCTGTTTTTT.